The clone carrying this T cell receptor beta chain was seen more than once but under ten times. Antigen unknown. This CDR3 spans 14 amino acids. Trimming took 1 base from V and 2 from J; bases not matched to a gene: 0. CDR1 and CDR2 from the germline V gene are GTSNPN and SVGIG (reference sequence). PCR amplification relied on 60 Vbeta primers (plus 13 Jbeta primers). Sequenced by immunoSEQ multiplex PCR; TCRdb stores in-frame clones only, minus some. The table records fewer than 100,000 clones, roughly 76% of them present only once. Regarding donors, all were healthy bone marrow donors. This record belongs to a study of cytomegalovirus exposure and HLA in healthy donors. Study details: Findings of an earlier analysis included under 140 million unique TCR beta sequences from roughly 200 million T cells.

Study-wide findings and caveats: Being indistinguishable, some V segments were excluded, TRBV6-2 and TRBV6-3 among them.

The TCR comes from a female donor in good health and CMV-seronegative. V gene TRBV30 combines with J gene TRBJ1-5; TRBD1 matches at 9 bases. The source material was PBMCs. The CDR3 here is CAWSGTGGNQPQHF. The DNA for the CDR3 is TGTGCCTGGAGTGGGACAGGGGGCAATCAGCCCCAGCATTTT.